This TCR beta chain was found in a study of radiotherapy plus CTLA-4 blockade in lung cancer. Study background: For 15% to 20% of patients, objective responses occurred, and around 31% had disease control.

The data were produced by immunoSEQ multiplex PCR, yet TCRdb's version contains in-frame clones alone and is incomplete. The sample lists 80,000 or so clones, around 79% occurring once. In regard to this clone: Antigen: not known.

Study-level points and caveats: Blood saw expansion of tumor-derived TCR clones after radiotherapy plus ipilimumab.

Unmatched junction bases numbered 8, after V lost 5 bases and J lost 5 bases. Germline-derived CDR1 and CDR2 are LNHDA and SQIVND (reference sequence). The CDR3 has 15 amino acids. CTLA-4 blockade with ipilimumab, together with focal radiation, was given to patients with chemo-refractory metastatic non-small-cell lung cancer. This sample comprised peripheral blood, obtained from a patient treated with radiotherapy plus ipilimumab. The V call is TRBV19, the J call TRBJ2-1; TRBD2 agrees at 8 bases. The TCR comes from a human donor with non-small cell lung cancer who had a partial response to radiotherapy plus ipilimumab. Some clones in this sample may be carry-over from other donors' samples. The CDR3 coding sequence is TGTGCCAGTAGTCCCCGGGAGGGCACAAACAATGAGCAGTTCTTC. Its protein product is CASSPREGTNNEQFF.